One and the same sample provided the 20 T cell receptor beta chains below, sequenced in a study of shared clonotypes between healthy human individuals. Clones were read by immunoSEQ multiplex PCR, and TCRdb kept only the in-frame ones, dropping some. The sample includes over 2 million clones, approximately 90% of them seen just once. Material: naive CD4+ T cells from PBMCs. Subset specified: CD45RA+ positively selected. All receptors come from a man between 18 and 29 years old in good health. Some clones in this sample may be carry-over from other donors' samples.

The chain employs TRBV5-1 and TRBJ2-6; possibly TRBD1 for D (5 bases). The CDR3 covers 17 residues. V was pared by 2 bases and J by 4 bases, with 16 bases between. Germline V gives CDR1 SGHRS, CDR2 YFSETQ. The chain's CDR3 is CASSLSLQVLGANVLTF. The CDR3 DNA is TGCGCCAGCAGCTTAAGTTTACAGGTTTTGGGGGCCAACGTCCTGACTTTC.

The rearrangement links TRBV14 to TRBJ2-1, with unresolved D. Trimming shortened V by 0 bases and J by 4 bases, and 7 bases separated the two germline ends. This CDR3 spans 14 amino acids. The germline V gene encodes CDR1 SGHDN and CDR2 FVKESK. The CDR3 sequence: CASSQDSFYNEQFF. CDR3 sequence (DNA): TGTGCCAGCAGCCAAGATTCGTTTTACAATGAGCAGTTCTTC.

V gene TRBV19 combines with J gene TRBJ2-1; 14 bases map to TRBD2. In germline, CDR1 is LNHDA, CDR2 SQIVND (reference sequence). CDR3 size: 15 residues. V lost 5 bases, J lost 9 bases, and 6 bases stayed unmatched. CDR3 sequence reads: CASSEGLAGVIEQFF. The DNA of the CDR3 is TGTGCCAGTAGTGAGGGACTAGCGGGAGTAATTGAGCAGTTCTTC.

V usage is TRBV28 and J usage is TRBJ2-1; the D is unclear. The CDR3 consists of 13 residues. Germline V gene sequence: CDR1 MDHEN, CDR2 SYDVKM. The V gene lost 5 bases and the J gene lost 2 bases, with 7 bases spanning the gap. The CDR3 region has the DNA TGTGCCAGCAGTGTTGACACCTACAATGAGCAGTTCTTC. This translates into CASSVDTYNEQFF.

The rearrangement joins TRBV5-4 to TRBJ1-3, with D unresolved. V lost 1 base and J lost 2, with 4 bases in between. Germline V lookup: CDR1 SGHNT, CDR2 YYREEE (reference sequence). CDR3 length equals 13 residues. In DNA, the CDR3 is TGTGCCAGCAGCTTGATCCCTGGAAACACCATATATTTT. This translates into CASSLIPGNTIYF.

The rearrangement uses TRBV7-9 and TRBJ2-2; maybe TRBD2 (6 bases). Trimming shortened V by 4 bases and J by 2 bases, and 14 bases separated the two germline ends. From germline, CDR1 is SEHNR and CDR2 FQNEAQ (reference sequence). The CDR3 length is 16 residues. As DNA, the CDR3 is TGTGCCAGCAGCTCCCAGGGACTCTTCAACACCGGGGAGCTGTTTTTT. This codes for CASSSQGLFNTGELFF. Together with reference TRBV7-9 and TRBJ2-2, the CDR3 gives the full variable domain: DTGVSQNPRHKITKRGQNVTFRCDPISEHNRLYWYRQTLGQGPEFLTYFQNEAQLEKSRLLSDRFSAERPKGSFSTLEIQRTEQGDSAMYLCASSSQGLFNTGELFFGEGSRLTVL.

The chain couples TRBV25-1 to TRBJ1-5; TRBD1 is a possible D gene (6 bases). The V gene lost 4 bases and the J gene lost 10 bases, with 17 bases spanning the gap. The V gene's germline CDR1 is MGHDK and CDR2 SYGVNS. CDR3 length equals 14 residues. CDR3 sequence (DNA): TGTGCCAGCAGTGGAGCGGGAGGACAGCTACCCCAGCATTTT. Its translation: CASSGAGGQLPQHF. Full variable domain (remainder filled in from reference TRBV25-1 and TRBJ1-5): EADIYQTPRYLVIGTGKKITLECSQTMGHDKMYWYQQDPGMELHLIHYSYGVNSTEKGDLSSESTVSRIRTEHFPLTLESARPSHTSQYLCASSGAGGQLPQHFGDGTRLSIL.

The J gene is TRBJ2-7, the V gene TRBV7-6, with 14 bases fitting TRBD2. The CDR3 has 16 amino acids. Per the germline V gene, CDR1 is SGHVS and CDR2 is FNYEAQ. Losses at the gene ends were 5 bases for V and 1 base for J; bases not matched to a gene: 4. This CDR3 reads CASSLRLAGGSYEQYF. CDR3 DNA: TGTGCCAGCAGCCTAAGACTAGCGGGAGGGTCCTACGAGCAGTACTTC. The full variable domain, rest sourced from reference TRBV7-6 and TRBJ2-7, is GAGVSQSPRYKVTKRGQDVALRCDPISGHVSLYWYRQALGQGPEFLTYFNYEAQQDKSGLPNDRFSAERPEGSISTLTIQRTEQRDSAMYRCASSLRLAGGSYEQYFGPGTRLTVT.

The chain employs TRBV27 and TRBJ2-7; D gene ambiguous. This CDR3 region has 15 residues. CDR1 and CDR2 from the germline V gene are MNHEY and SMNVEV (reference sequence). V was shortened by 2 bases and J by 7 bases, with 18 bases between the two germline ends. The CDR3 DNA is TGTGCCAGCAGTTTACTCACGTCCCTCCTACGAGAGCAGTACTTC. Protein product: CASSLLTSLLREQYF.

V is TRBV5-6 and J is TRBJ2-2; perhaps TRBD1 as D (6 bases). CDR1 and CDR2 (germline): SGHDT, YYEEEE. The CDR3 contains 14 residues. Trimming left V 4 bases short and J 1 base short, with 8 bases between. The CDR3 DNA follows: TGTGCCAGCAGCCGCAGGGGGAACACCGGGGAGCTGTTTTTT. Translated: CASSRRGNTGELFF. The full variable domain, with the rest looked up from reference TRBV5-6 and TRBJ2-2, is DAGVTQSPTHLIKTRGQQVTLRCSPKSGHDTVSWYQQALGQGPQFIFQYYEEEERQRGNFPDRFSGHQFPNYSSELNVNALLLGDSALYLCASSRRGNTGELFFGEGSRLTVL.

The chain carries TRBV21-1 and TRBJ2-4; whether TRBD2, the table's D call, matches the DNA was not checked. TRBV21-1 is reported as a pseudogene. The CDR3 is 14 residues long. CDR3 loop: CARRAGVAKNIQYF. As DNA, the CDR3 is TGTGCCCGGAGGGCGGGAGTAGCCAAAAACATTCAGTACTTC.

Note on this clone: Other DNA sequences in the same sample also yield this CDR3. The chain uses TRBV7-2 and TRBJ2-2; 7 bases agree with TRBD2. In germline, CDR1 is SGHTA, CDR2 FQGNSA. V dropped 5 bases and J dropped 3; count of bases not matched to a gene: 3. CDR3 length: 14 residues. This CDR3 is CASSLGGYTGELFF. CDR3 bases: TGTGCCAGCAGCCTGGGGGGGTACACCGGGGAGCTGTTTTTT.

The rearrangement joins TRBV2 to TRBJ2-2; TRBD1 agrees at 8 bases. In germline, CDR1 is SNHLY, CDR2 FYNNEI. The CDR3 has 15 amino acids. Trimming at V came to 3 bases and at J to 4 bases, leaving 4 bases not matched to a gene. The CDR3 here is CASSEQGAVTGELFF. The CDR3 nucleotides read TGTGCCAGCAGTGAGCAGGGGGCTGTCACCGGGGAGCTGTTTTTT.

The rearrangement uses TRBV27 and TRBJ1-2; weak D call: TRBD1 (6 bases). Germline-derived CDR1 and CDR2 are MNHEY and SMNVEV (reference sequence). This CDR3 is built from 13 residues. V lost 4 bases to trimming and J lost 8 bases, with 14 bases between them. DNA for the CDR3: TGTGCCAGCAGTTCACAGGGCAGGGGCGGCTACACCTTC. Protein sequence: CASSSQGRGGYTF.

V and J are TRBV10-3 and TRBJ1-2, with 7 nucleotides matching TRBD1. V shed 4 bases, J shed 4 bases, and the junction held 3 bases outside the gene matches. Germline V CDR1 and CDR2: ENHRY, SYGVKD. This CDR3 contains 13 residues. CDR3 loop: CAISGRDSYGYTF. In nucleotides, the CDR3 is TGTGCCATCAGTGGCCGGGACAGCTATGGCTACACCTTC.

The J gene is TRBJ2-7, the V gene TRBV4-3; 9 bases map to TRBD1. CDR1 and CDR2 (germline): LGHNA, YSLEER. Losses at the gene ends were 4 bases for V and 2 bases for J; bases not matched to a gene: 18. The CDR3 sequence is 19 residues long. DNA for the CDR3: TGCGCCAGCAGCCTCAGAGTCCCGGGACAGGGAGTGAGGACCTACGAGCAGTACTTC. This gives the protein CASSLRVPGQGVRTYEQYF.

The rearrangement links TRBV29-1 to TRBJ2-2, with D perhaps assigned TRBD1 or TRBD2 (5 bases each). With 7 bases removed from V and 3 bases from J, the gap between germline ends came to 9 bases. CDR1 is SQVTM and CDR2 is ANQGSEA in the germline V gene. The CDR3 totals 12 residues. The CDR3 here is CSGGSYTGELFF. In nucleotides, the CDR3 is TGCAGCGGGGGGAGCTACACCGGGGAGCTGTTTTTT.

The gene calls are TRBV7-2 and TRBJ1-5; 9 nucleotides align to TRBD1. J lost 1 base, V lost 0 bases, and 10 bases had no gene match. Germline CDR1 is SGHTA and CDR2 is FQGNSA. The CDR3 extends over 19 amino acids. The CDR3 sequence is CASSLARDRGYLSNQPQHF. In DNA, the CDR3 is TGTGCCAGCAGCTTAGCGAGAGACAGGGGGTATCTGAGCAATCAGCCCCAGCATTTT.

The chain couples TRBV5-4 to TRBJ2-3; D may match TRBD1 or TRBD2 (5 bases each). Germline CDR1 is SGHNT and CDR2 is YYREEE (reference sequence). The CDR3 consists of 14 residues. The V gene lost 4 bases and the J gene lost 8 bases, with 17 bases spanning the gap. In DNA form, the CDR3 reads TGTGCCAGCAGCGACCGGTCGGGGCCCGCTACGCAGTATTTT. Amino acid sequence: CASSDRSGPATQYF.

This chain links TRBV29-1 with TRBJ2-1; D unclear. V gave up 4 bases and J gave up 0 bases, with 7 bases separating them. CDR3 length: 13 amino acids. The germline V gene encodes CDR1 SQVTM and CDR2 ANQGSEA. The CDR3 nucleotides read TGCAGCGTTGTTAAAAGCTCCTACAATGAGCAGTTCTTC. Its protein product is CSVVKSSYNEQFF.